Following are 27 T cell receptor beta chains from one sample sequenced in a study of T-cell reconstitution after alpha-beta-depleted transplantation in children. The authors prepared the TCRbeta library with unique molecular identifiers. MiXCR, run by TCRdb on the PCR reads, gives a single entry per CDR3 protein. Among around 380,000 distinct CDR3 sequences listed, around 9.9% were seen once. The sequences come from PBMCs from the stem cell graft donor, collected from the stem cell graft. These receptors all stem from a human donor who donated a stem cell graft to a child with acute myeloid leukemia.

The CDR3 DNA follows: TGCAGCGTTGGTGGGAATGAGAATAGCGGCTACACCTTC. The encoded protein is CSVGGNENSGYTF. The chain uses TRBV29-1 and TRBJ1-2, with no clear D. The CDR3 contains 13 residues. CDR1 is SQVTM and CDR2 is ANQGSEA in the germline V gene. Trimming cost V 4 bases and J 8 bases, with 17 bases left between them.

The table lists this clonotype with many counts. The chain carries TRBV20-1 and TRBJ1-2, with unresolved D. Trimming cost V 3 bases and J 14 bases, with 22 bases left between them. Germline-derived CDR1 and CDR2 are DFQATT and SNEGSKA (reference sequence). The CDR3 runs to 13 residues. Written as DNA, the CDR3 is TGCAGTGCTAGCGTGGAGACAACCAGTACTCGTACCTTC. Translating it yields CSASVETTSTRTF.

This sequence joins TRBV25-1 and TRBJ2-7; TRBD1 agrees at 12 bases. With 8 bases clipped from V and 4 bases from J, the junction kept 6 bases outside the gene matches. Germline CDR1 reads MGHDK; CDR2 reads SYGVNS. The CDR3 consists of 14 residues. CDR3 bases: TGTGCCAGCTCGGGGACAGGGGGCTTATACGAGCAGTACGTC. Encoded protein: CASSGTGGLYEQYV.

The CDR3, as DNA: TGTGCCAGCAGCCCCGAGGGGGTCCACGAGCAGTACTTC. Protein sequence: CASSPEGVHEQYF. The chain joins TRBV7-6 to TRBJ2-7; possibly TRBD1 for D (6 bases). Per germline, CDR1 SGHVS and CDR2 FNYEAQ. Trimming took off 5 bases at V and 5 bases at J, with 13 bases between the two ends. This CDR3 has 13 residues.

This clonotype has only a few counts. The chain recombines TRBV9 with TRBJ2-1, with TRBD2 identical over 15 bases. In germline, CDR1 is SGDLS, CDR2 YYNGEE. The ends lost 4 bases at V and 8 bases at J; junction bases unmatched: 7. The CDR3 sequence is 16 residues long. The CDR3 region is CASSPWTSGRVDEQFF. The DNA of the CDR3 is TGTGCCAGCAGCCCGTGGACTAGCGGGAGGGTGGATGAGCAGTTCTTC.

The chain joins TRBV7-8 to TRBJ2-7, with a weak D call TRBD2 (5 bases). The germline V and J ends were trimmed by 5 bases and 6 bases, with 17 bases remaining between them. This CDR3 is 14 amino acids long. Looked up from germline, CDR1 is SGHVS and CDR2 is FQNEAQ. CDR3 sequence reads: CASSLEARRVEQYF. The CDR3 coding sequence is TGTGCCAGCAGCCTAGAAGCCAGGCGGGTCGAGCAGTACTTC.

The CDR3 DNA reads TGTGCCAGCAGCGTTGGGGGCCCTATGAACACTGAAGCTTTCTTT. It translates to CASSVGGPMNTEAFF. J is TRBJ1-1 and V is TRBV9; TRBD1 is a possible D gene (6 bases). The V and J ends lost 2 bases and 0 bases respectively, with 11 bases between them. CDR3 length equals 15 residues. Looked up from germline, CDR1 is SGDLS and CDR2 is YYNGEE.

The V and J genes are TRBV20-1 and TRBJ1-2; the D is unclear. Germline V gene data show CDR1 as DFQATT and CDR2 as SNEGSKA (reference sequence). This CDR3 contains 14 residues. V was cut by 1 base and J by 8 bases, with 17 bases left in between. The CDR3 region has the DNA TGCAGTGCTAGAGTCCTCGGCCTACTTGAGGGCTACACCTTC. This codes for CSARVLGLLEGYTF.

This clonotype was seen a handful of times. V is TRBV7-8 and J is TRBJ1-1; the D gene is possibly TRBD1 (6 bases). V lost 5 bases, J lost 0 bases, and 19 bases lay in between. CDR3 length: 17 residues. Germline CDR1 reads SGHVS; CDR2 reads FQNEAQ. The CDR3 DNA reads as TGTGCCAGCAGCCGGAGAGGACAGCTAAACATGAACACTGAAGCTTTCTTT. It translates to CASSRRGQLNMNTEAFF.

This clonotype has only a few counts. Possible read error: a much larger clone is one base away. This chain joins TRBV6-5 and TRBJ2-4; TRBD1 might be the D (7 bases). The CDR3 consists of 12 residues. CDR1 and CDR2 (germline): MNHEY, SVGAGI. CDR3 region: CASSPGGNSQYF. CDR3 bases: TGTGCCAGCAGCCCAGGGGGGAACAGTCAGTACTTC.

This clonotype was counted at least ten times. The J gene is TRBJ2-1, the V gene TRBV11-2, with D perhaps TRBD2 (5 bases). The length of the CDR3 is 15 residues. Germline V lookup: CDR1 SGHAT, CDR2 FQNNGV. V was cut by 2 bases and J by 6 bases, with 14 bases left in between. This CDR3 is CASSLFGEQSNEQFF. Here the CDR3 DNA reads TGTGCCAGCAGCTTATTTGGGGAGCAGAGCAATGAGCAGTTCTTC.

In its sample, this clonotype was seen a few times. The CDR3 protein is CASSPPWGLGGQENTGELFF. The CDR3 bases are TGTGCCAGCAGTCCTCCTTGGGGATTAGGTGGACAGGAGAACACCGGGGAGCTGTTTTTT. The chain uses TRBV12-3 or TRBV12-4 and TRBJ2-2; 7 bases line up with TRBD1. Trimming at V came to 5 bases and at J to 1 base, leaving 19 bases not matched to a gene. This CDR3 contains 20 residues.

This clonotype was counted a few times. The chain has TRBV10-3 and TRBJ2-7; 16 bases are a match to TRBD2. V trimming: 6 bases; J trimming: 2 bases; junction bases outside the gene matches: 22. From germline, CDR1 is ENHRY and CDR2 SYGVKD. The CDR3 is 22 residues long. The CDR3 DNA follows: TGTGCCATCAGCCCGGGGACAGGGGGCAGTGGGACTAGCGGGAGGGGAACCTACGAGCAGTACTTC. It is translated as CAISPGTGGSGTSGRGTYEQYF.

This chain connects TRBV5-1 to TRBJ1-6, with D unclear. This CDR3 is built from 15 residues. Trimming stripped 4 bases from V and 3 bases from J, with 11 bases between. Germline CDR1 and CDR2: SGHRS and YFSETQ. CDR3 sequence (DNA): TGCGCCAGCAGCGAAGACACGAACTATAATTCACCCCTCCACTTT. Translation: CASSEDTNYNSPLHF.

In this sample, this clonotype turned up many times. At one end the junction does not follow the germline gene, possibly because of a read error. The chain joins TRBV5-1 to TRBJ2-3; D not resolved. The germline V gene encodes CDR1 SGHRS and CDR2 YFSETQ. The CDR3 is 12 amino acids. As DNA, the CDR3 is TGTGCCAGCAGCTTAGTCACAGATACGCAGTATTTT. Residues: CASSLVTDTQYF.

There are many counts of this clonotype. The rearrangement links TRBV9 to TRBJ2-1; 9 nucleotides match TRBD1. The CDR3 spans 17 residues. CDR1 and CDR2 (germline): SGDLS, YYNGEE. The V segment lost 3 bases and the J segment 8 bases; nucleotides outside the gene matches: 15. The CDR3 coding sequence is TGTGCCAGCAGCGACCAGGCCGGGACAGGGACGGTGGATGAGCAGTTCTTC. Translating gives CASSDQAGTGTVDEQFF.

The table lists this clonotype with a few counts. J is TRBJ1-5 and V is TRBV20-1; no clear D gene. V was cut by 1 base and J by 4 bases, with 11 bases left in between. This CDR3 contains 14 residues. Germline V gene sequence: CDR1 DFQATT, CDR2 SNEGSKA (reference sequence). The CDR3 sequence is CSARAGIANQPQHF. The CDR3 coding sequence is TGCAGTGCTAGAGCCGGGATCGCAAATCAGCCCCAGCATTTT.

This clonotype was detected a few times. The CDR3: CASSSSPRPEAFF. The DNA of the CDR3 is TGTGCCAGCAGCTCGTCTCCGAGGCCTGAAGCTTTCTTT. This sequence joins TRBV7-8 and TRBJ1-1; D is unclear. V was pared by 4 bases and J by 6 bases, with 12 bases between. The CDR3 is 13 amino acids. Germline lookup yields CDR1 SGHVS and CDR2 FQNEAQ.

This clonotype was detected a few times. The gene calls are TRBV18 and TRBJ1-1, with 8 bases identical to TRBD1. This CDR3 has 15 amino acids. CDR1 is KGHSH, CDR2 LQKENI, per germline. The J segment lost 1 base and the V segment lost 4 bases, leaving 5 bases of the junction unmatched. The CDR3 region is CASSLRTGWNTEAFF. In DNA form, the CDR3 reads TGTGCCAGCTCACTCAGGACAGGGTGGAACACTGAAGCTTTCTTT. Filled out from reference TRBV18 and TRBJ1-1, the complete variable domain reads NAGVMQNPRHLVRRRGQEARLRCSPMKGHSHVYWYRQLPEEGLKFMVYLQKENIIDESGMPKERFSAEFPKEGPSILRIQQVVRGDSAAYFCASSLRTGWNTEAFFGQGTRLTVV.

This clonotype was seen many times. The chain joins TRBV5-1 to TRBJ2-5; D may be TRBD1 or TRBD2 (5 bases each). The length of the CDR3 is 14 residues. Trimming left V 3 bases short and J 2 bases short, with 11 bases between. Germline CDR1 SGHRS, CDR2 YFSETQ. This chain's CDR3 is CASSSGTVQETQYF. In nucleotides, the CDR3 is TGCGCCAGCAGCTCGGGGACGGTACAAGAGACCCAGTACTTC.

In its sample, this clonotype was seen once. The CDR3 ends on some other residue instead of the conserved phenylalanine or tryptophan, so this is likely a read error. DNA of the CDR3: TGTGCCAGCAGTTTCGCCCGAAATGAGCAGTTCTCC. This encodes CASSFARNEQFS. The chain joins TRBV12-3 or TRBV12-4 to TRBJ2-1; D uncertain. Trimming cost V 3 bases and J 7 bases, with 7 bases left between them. CDR3 size: 12 residues.

The rearrangement joins TRBV19 to TRBJ2-3; no clear D. The CDR3 consists of 15 residues. The V end lost 3 bases, the J end lost 0 bases, and 10 bases lay between the germline ends. Germline V gene data show CDR1 as LNHDA and CDR2 as SQIVND (reference sequence). CDR3 sequence (DNA): TGTGCCAGTAGTATCGCCGGAAAGAGCACAGATACGCAGTATTTT. This codes for CASSIAGKSTDTQYF.

This clonotype appeared a few times. The chain joins TRBV11-2 to TRBJ2-1; 10 nucleotides line up with TRBD2. V gave up 0 bases and J gave up 6 bases; unmatched junction bases: 11. The CDR3 loop spans 18 amino acids. Per the germline V gene, CDR1 is SGHAT and CDR2 is FQNNGV. CDR3 in amino acids: CASSLDLLIAGGINEQFF. CDR3 DNA: TGTGCCAGCAGCTTAGACCTACTTATAGCGGGGGGTATCAATGAGCAGTTCTTC. The entire variable domain, with the rest obtained from reference TRBV11-2 and TRBJ2-1, is as follows: EAGVAQSPRYKIIEKRQSVAFWCNPISGHATLYWYQQILGQGPKLLIQFQNNGVVDDSQLPKDRFSAERLKGVDSTLKIQPAKLEDSAVYLCASSLDLLIAGGINEQFFGPGTRLTVL.

The chain has TRBV9 and TRBJ2-1, with a weak D call TRBD1 (6 bases). The ends were cut back, 1 base at V and 9 bases at J, with 11 bases in the middle. CDR3 length: 13 amino acids. CDR1 and CDR2 (germline): SGDLS, YYNGEE. In DNA, the CDR3 is TGTGCCAGCAGCGTAAGTGGGGGCACTGAGCAGTTCTTC. Protein sequence: CASSVSGGTEQFF.

A few counts support this clonotype. The gene calls are TRBV5-5 and TRBJ1-2; TRBD1 might be the D (5 bases). This CDR3 is built from 12 residues. The V gene's germline CDR1 is SGHKS and CDR2 YYEKEE (reference sequence). Trimming pared 0 bases from V and 8 bases from J, leaving 8 bases between. CDR3 bases: TGTGCCAGCAGCTTGGCAGGGCAGGGCTACACCTTC. It translates to CASSLAGQGYTF.

The V gene is TRBV29-1, the J gene TRBJ2-3; D is unclear. Per the germline V gene, CDR1 is SQVTM and CDR2 is ANQGSEA. V lost 3 bases and J 6 bases, leaving 10 bases between the germline ends. The CDR3 is made up of 12 amino acids. The CDR3 DNA sequence: TGCAGCGTTGACGTCGTTGGGGATACGCAGTATTTT. It translates to CSVDVVGDTQYF.

This clonotype appeared many times. The gene calls are TRBV5-6 and TRBJ2-7; unclear D gene. Germline V lookup: CDR1 SGHDT, CDR2 YYEEEE. The germline V and J ends were trimmed by 2 bases and 5 bases, with 8 bases remaining between them. The CDR3 spans 12 residues. In DNA, the CDR3 is TGTGCCAGCAGCTTCGGAGCTCACGAGCAGTACTTC. Translating it yields CASSFGAHEQYF.